The next 18 T cell receptor beta chains were all read from a single sample in a study of blood T cell repertoires in COVID-19. Profiling relied on immunoSEQ multiplex PCR, and the TCRdb table lists in-frame clones only, not all of them. This table has 200,000 or so clones, 70% to 90% appearing once. Sequencing used PBMCs or T cells enriched from blood (not recorded which). The source of these receptors is a woman in her late teens or twenties who had recovered from COVID-19.

The chain links TRBV24-1 to TRBJ2-1; 9 nucleotides match TRBD1. V lost 3 bases, J lost 7 bases, and 9 bases stayed unmatched. The CDR3 consists of 16 residues. Germline CDR1 and CDR2: KGHDR and SFDVKD. CDR3 sequence (DNA): TGTGCCACCAGTGATGCGGGACAGGGAATAACAAATGAGCAGTTCTTC. Amino acid sequence: CATSDAGQGITNEQFF.

This clone was seen just once. The genes are TRBV6-5 and TRBJ2-7, with 11 bases lining up with TRBD1. From germline, CDR1 is MNHEY and CDR2 SVGAGI. The CDR3 totals 14 residues. Germline trimming cut 7 bases from V and 3 bases from J; bases unmatched to any gene: 5. The CDR3 loop reads CASTSGTGGYEQYF. The CDR3 nucleotides read TGTGCCAGCACGTCCGGGACAGGGGGCTACGAGCAGTACTTC.

The chain joins TRBV10-2 to TRBJ1-2; tentatively, D is TRBD1 (6 bases). Trimming took 9 bases from V and 6 from J, leaving 35 bases between them. The CDR3 length is 19 residues. Germline assignment: CDR1 WSHSY and CDR2 SAAADI. The chain's CDR3 is CASAYPPQGHSPPGNGYTF. The CDR3 DNA follows: TGCGCCAGTGCGTACCCTCCCCAGGGGCACTCGCCCCCAGGGAATGGCTACACCTTC.

The chain links TRBV19 to TRBJ2-3, with a tentative D call TRBD2 (5 bases). The CDR3 totals 16 residues. Deletions cut 3 bases from V and 6 bases from J, with 19 bases between. CDR1 and CDR2 from the germline V gene are LNHDA and SQIVND (reference sequence). Here the CDR3 DNA reads TGTGCCAGTAGTATCCCCTTGACGGGGTCCAGGGATACGCAGTATTTT. Translating gives CASSIPLTGSRDTQYF.

The chain has TRBV18 and TRBJ1-5; D might be TRBD1 (5 bases). Germline V gives CDR1 KGHSH, CDR2 LQKENI. The CDR3 runs 14 residues. Between the trimmed V and J ends, which lost 6 bases and 2 bases, there was a span of 11 bases. CDR3 in DNA: TGTGCCAGCTCCGGGGGGAGCGGCAATCAGCCCCAGCATTTT. Protein sequence: CASSGGSGNQPQHF.

In its sample, this clone was seen once. The chain joins TRBV19 to TRBJ1-5; D perhaps matches TRBD1 (5 bases). This CDR3 contains 15 residues. Trimming took 3 bases from V and 5 from J, leaving 14 bases between them. The germline CDR1 and CDR2 sequences are LNHDA and SQIVND (reference sequence). CDR3 in DNA: TGTGCCAGTAGTATTATGAGGGGAGGAGATCAGCCCCAGCATTTT. Translated, it gives CASSIMRGGDQPQHF.

The chain employs TRBV4-2 and TRBJ1-2; the match to TRBD1 covers 11 bases. V was clipped by 4 bases and J by 7 bases; unmatched bases: 8. The CDR3 length is 15 residues. Germline values: CDR1 LGHNA, CDR2 YNFKEQ. Here the CDR3 DNA reads TGTGCCAGCAGCCCCTGGACAGGGGGCGGCTTTGGCTACACCTTC. Its protein product is CASSPWTGGGFGYTF.

In this sample, this clone turned up once. The junction does not match germline at one end; this may be a read error. J is TRBJ1-2 and V is TRBV18; weak D call: TRBD1 (6 bases). CDR1 KGHSH and CDR2 LQKENI come from the germline V gene. The CDR3 length is 13 residues. CDR3: CASSEGQSYSYTF. CDR3 in DNA: TGTGCCAGCTCAGAAGGACAGAGCTATAGCTACACCTTC.

The J gene is TRBJ1-1, the V gene TRBV12-2; the DNA was not used to check the table's D call, TRBD1. TRBV12-2 corresponds to a pseudogene. The CDR3 runs 17 residues. CDR3 coding DNA: TGTGCAAGTCGCTTAGTTCGAGGACAGGGCGGGAACACTGAAGCTTTCTTT. This codes for CASRLVRGQGGNTEAFF.

The chain has TRBV11-2 and TRBJ2-2; D perhaps matches TRBD2 (6 bases). The germline V gene has CDR1 SGHAT and CDR2 FQNNGV. CDR3 length equals 16 residues. Trimming removed 2 bases at V and 1 base at J, with 11 bases between. The CDR3 sequence is CASSLWVGGNTGELFF. The DNA of the CDR3 is TGTGCCAGCAGCTTATGGGTCGGGGGGAACACCGGGGAGCTGTTTTTT.

The chain is built from TRBV7-9 and TRBJ1-4; maybe TRBD1 (6 bases). V was trimmed by 5 bases and J by 4 bases, leaving 14 bases between them. Germline-derived CDR1 and CDR2 are SEHNR and FQNEAQ (reference sequence). This CDR3 has 15 amino acids. CDR3 protein: CASSPQGTHNEKLFF. CDR3 DNA sequence: TGTGCCAGCAGCCCGCAGGGGACGCATAATGAAAAACTGTTTTTT.

The gene calls are TRBV9 and TRBJ2-1; the match to TRBD1 covers 8 bases. The CDR3 contains 17 residues. The J segment lost 3 bases and the V segment lost 2 bases, leaving 10 bases of the junction unmatched. CDR1 and CDR2 (germline): SGDLS, YYNGEE. This chain's CDR3 is CASSVFPTGAVYNEQFF. CDR3 sequence (DNA): TGTGCCAGCAGCGTTTTCCCGACAGGGGCGGTCTACAATGAGCAGTTCTTC.

The chain has TRBV6-5 and TRBJ2-1; TRBD2 matches 11 bases. V was clipped by 7 bases and J by 5 bases; unmatched bases: 4. The CDR3 sequence is 14 residues long. Germline V lookup: CDR1 MNHEY, CDR2 SVGAGI. CDR3 residues: CASITSGGHNEQFF. In nucleotides, the CDR3 is TGTGCCAGCATCACTAGCGGGGGCCACAATGAGCAGTTCTTC.

This sequence joins TRBV21-1 and TRBJ1-2. TRBV21-1 constitutes a pseudogene. The CDR3 consists of 12 residues. The CDR3 DNA follows: TGTGCCAGCAGCCCTAAACCCTATGGCTACACCTTC. Residues: CASSPKPYGYTF.

The J gene is TRBJ1-5, the V gene TRBV6-6; D ambiguous. This CDR3 contains 14 residues. The V gene's germline CDR1 is MNHNY and CDR2 SVGAGI (reference sequence). Trimming took off 6 bases at V and 7 bases at J, with 16 bases between the two ends. The CDR3 bases are TGTGCCAGCAGGCCTGTCGGGGAAGGGCAGCCCCAGCATTTT. Encoded protein: CASRPVGEGQPQHF.

The chain recombines TRBV5-1 with TRBJ1-2, with D unresolved. Germline V gene data show CDR1 as SGHRS and CDR2 as YFSETQ. V was pared by 3 bases and J by 8 bases, with 29 bases between. This CDR3 contains 18 residues. CDR3 nucleotides: TGCGCCAGCAGCTCTGGAGACCCCGAAGAGGTGGGTCGGTTCGGCTACACCTTC. The encoded protein is CASSSGDPEEVGRFGYTF.

The genes are TRBV9 and TRBJ2-7, with TRBD2 identical over 7 bases. Trimming at V came to 2 bases and at J to 2 bases, leaving 1 base not matched to a gene. The CDR3 is 13 residues long. Looked up from germline, CDR1 is SGDLS and CDR2 is YYNGEE. The CDR3 reads CASSVSGAYEQYF. The CDR3 DNA reads as TGTGCCAGCAGCGTGAGCGGGGCCTACGAGCAGTACTTC.

This clone is a singleton in its sample. The V gene is TRBV27, the J gene TRBJ1-2, with a possible D match to TRBD1 (5 bases). Trimming took off 4 bases at V and 4 bases at J, with 16 bases between the two ends. CDR3 length: 15 residues. The germline V gene encodes CDR1 MNHEY and CDR2 SMNVEV (reference sequence). The CDR3: CASSSPLRGSYGYTF. In DNA, the CDR3 is TGTGCCAGCAGTTCACCCCTCCGGGGGAGCTATGGCTACACCTTC.